One and the same sample provided the 20 T cell receptor beta chains below, sequenced in a study of blood T cell repertoires in COVID-19. Clones were read by immunoSEQ multiplex PCR, and TCRdb kept only the in-frame ones, dropping some. The data hold 110,000 or so clones, with about 75% observed a single time. The sequenced sample consisted of peripheral blood. The source is a woman aged 70-85 years with acute or convalescent COVID-19.

The chain carries TRBV19 and TRBJ2-4; 8 nucleotides match TRBD1. V was clipped by 1 base and J by 11 bases; unmatched bases: 7. This CDR3 comprises 14 residues. CDR1 is LNHDA and CDR2 is SQIVND in the germline V gene (reference sequence). This CDR3 is CASSIVHRGVLQYF. CDR3 coding DNA: TGTGCCAGTAGTATAGTCCACAGGGGGGTCCTTCAGTACTTC.

The chain employs TRBV12-3 or TRBV12-4 and TRBJ1-2, with a tentative D call TRBD1 (5 bases). The V and J ends lost 6 bases and 8 bases respectively, with 13 bases between them. The length of the CDR3 is 12 residues. The chain's CDR3 is CASSLGTLGYTF. Here the CDR3 DNA reads TGTGCCAGCAGCCTTGGGACTCTCGGCTACACCTTC.

The rearrangement links TRBV2 to TRBJ1-2; weak D call: TRBD1 (6 bases). This CDR3 has 16 amino acids. V lost 1 base and J 8 bases, leaving 20 bases between the germline ends. Germline-derived CDR1 and CDR2 are SNHLY and FYNNEI. CDR3 protein: CASSEGGVRGSGGYTF. The CDR3, as DNA: TGTGCCAGCAGTGAAGGAGGGGTCAGGGGAAGCGGCGGCTACACCTTC.

The chain is built from TRBV3-1 (or the pseudogene TRBV3-2) and TRBJ2-5, with TRBD2 as a possible D gene (6 bases). CDR1 LGHDT and CDR2 YNNKEL come from the germline V gene (reference sequence). The CDR3 has 14 amino acids. V shed 4 bases and J shed 2 bases, with 11 bases lying between them. CDR3 coding DNA: TGTGCCAGCAGCCTACGGAGGGATCAAGAGACCCAGTACTTC. Its protein product is CASSLRRDQETQYF.

The CDR3 here is CASSSGLAGINEQFF. The CDR3 DNA follows: TGCGCCAGCAGCTCGGGACTAGCGGGGATCAATGAGCAGTTCTTC. V gene TRBV5-1 combines with J gene TRBJ2-1; TRBD2 aligns across 13 bases. The germline V gene encodes CDR1 SGHRS and CDR2 YFSETQ. This CDR3 spans 15 amino acids. V was pared by 3 bases and J by 6 bases, with 3 bases of the junction left unmatched.

This clone has just one count. This chain links TRBV6-6 with TRBJ2-2, with TRBD1 matching over 8 bases. From germline, CDR1 is MNHNY and CDR2 SVGAGI (reference sequence). The CDR3 is 14 residues long. V was pared by 10 bases and J by 0 bases, with 4 bases of the junction left unmatched. CDR3 sequence: CATSDRANTGELFF. The CDR3 DNA reads as TGTGCCACATCGGACAGGGCGAACACCGGGGAGCTGTTTTTT.

The table lists this clone with many counts. The V gene is TRBV6-1, the J gene TRBJ1-2, with no clear D. This CDR3 region has 14 residues. The V gene lost 0 bases and the J gene lost 5 bases, with 10 bases spanning the gap. Germline V gene lookup returns CDR1 MNHNS and CDR2 SASEGT. The CDR3 loop reads CASSEAAVEYGYTF. The DNA of the CDR3 is TGTGCCAGCAGTGAAGCGGCCGTCGAATATGGCTACACCTTC.

The V call is TRBV12-5, the J call TRBJ2-3; D remains unclear. Per germline, CDR1 LGHNT and CDR2 FRNRAP. This CDR3 has 11 amino acids. V gave up 8 bases and J gave up 5 bases, with 8 bases separating them. The CDR3 reads CASQEEDTQYF. CDR3 bases: TGTGCTAGTCAAGAGGAAGATACGCAGTATTTT.

CDR3 residues: CASSWTGGQGVYEQYF. The CDR3 DNA follows: TGTGCCAGCAGTTGGACAGGGGGACAGGGGGTATACGAGCAGTACTTC. The rearrangement uses TRBV28 and TRBJ2-7; 11 bases agree with TRBD1. Germline V lookup: CDR1 MDHEN, CDR2 SYDVKM. The CDR3 length is 16 residues. With 4 bases clipped from V and 4 bases from J, the junction kept 9 bases outside the gene matches.

The chain is built from TRBV7-6 and TRBJ2-1, with D possibly matching TRBD2 (6 bases). This CDR3 is 11 amino acids long. The germline V gene encodes CDR1 SGHVS and CDR2 FNYEAQ. V was pared by 5 bases and J by 10 bases, with 9 bases between. The CDR3 DNA reads TGTGCCAGCAGCCTTGGGGGGGAGCAGTTCTTC. Its protein is CASSLGGEQFF.

This chain links TRBV30 with TRBJ1-5, with D hard to call. Germline V gene sequence: CDR1 GTSNPN, CDR2 SVGIG (reference sequence). V lost 2 bases to trimming and J lost 5 bases, with 10 bases between them. The CDR3 runs to 13 residues. CDR3 nucleotides: TGTGCCTGGAGTCGAGTCGGGTATCAGCCCCAGCATTTT. This translates into CAWSRVGYQPQHF.

The genes are TRBV27 and TRBJ1-1; no firm D call. Germline loops: CDR1 MNHEY, CDR2 SMNVEV (reference sequence). This CDR3 has 12 residues. Trimming cost V 8 bases and J 7 bases, with 14 bases left between them. CDR3 in DNA: TGTGCCAGCGGTGCCCGAACAGTTGAAGCTTTCTTT. Translated: CASGARTVEAFF.

The chain employs TRBV20-1 and TRBJ2-1; 7 bases map to TRBD2. Germline loops: CDR1 DFQATT, CDR2 SNEGSKA (reference sequence). There are 13 residues in the CDR3. Unmatched junction bases numbered 4, after V lost 3 bases and J lost 5 bases. Written as DNA, the CDR3 is TGCAGTGCTAGTAGCCTAGCGGACAATGAGCAGTTCTTC. It yields the protein CSASSLADNEQFF.

The chain recombines TRBV6-2 or TRBV6-3 with TRBJ2-6; D unclear. V lost 2 bases and J 0 bases, leaving 5 bases between the germline ends. The CDR3 is 15 residues long. Germline lookup yields CDR1 MNHEY and CDR2 SVGEGT. This chain's CDR3 is CASSYINSGANVLTF. DNA for the CDR3: TGTGCCAGCAGTTACATCAACTCTGGGGCCAACGTCCTGACTTTC.

This sequence joins TRBV7-9 and TRBJ2-7; perhaps TRBD2 as D (5 bases). CDR3 length equals 14 residues. Germline V gives CDR1 SEHNR, CDR2 FQNEAQ (reference sequence). V lost 2 bases to trimming and J lost 6 bases, with 14 bases between them. Here the CDR3 DNA reads TGTGCCAGCAGCTTATATGATACGGGGAGCGAGCAGTACTTC. Its protein is CASSLYDTGSEQYF.

This chain joins TRBV6-5 and TRBJ1-5; D is uncertain. The germline V and J ends were trimmed by 7 bases and 0 bases, with 7 bases remaining between them. Germline lookup yields CDR1 MNHEY and CDR2 SVGAGI. The CDR3 extends over 13 amino acids. CDR3: CASKADSNQPQHF. The DNA for the CDR3 is TGTGCCAGCAAGGCGGATAGCAATCAGCCCCAGCATTTT.

This sequence joins TRBV19 and TRBJ2-7; 9 bases match TRBD1. The CDR3 is 15 amino acids. Germline CDR1 reads LNHDA; CDR2 reads SQIVND (reference sequence). V trimming: 6 bases; J trimming: 4 bases; junction bases outside the gene matches: 10. CDR3 amino acids: CASSLGTGKEYEQYF. CDR3 DNA: TGTGCCAGTAGCCTCGGGACAGGGAAGGAATACGAGCAGTACTTC.

CDR3 in DNA: TGTGCCAGCAGCATCCAACTAGCGCGTACCGGGGAGCTGTTTTTT. Translated, it gives CASSIQLARTGELFF. This sequence joins TRBV11-2 and TRBJ2-2, with 7 positions matching TRBD2. Germline V gene lookup returns CDR1 SGHAT and CDR2 FQNNGV. The CDR3 extends over 15 amino acids. The trim removed 5 bases at V and 5 bases at J, leaving 8 bases unmatched.

This clone was found once. The chain links TRBV15 to TRBJ1-5; D is possibly TRBD1 (5 bases). The CDR3 has 14 residues. Trimming stripped 5 bases from V and 4 bases from J, with 12 bases between. From germline, CDR1 is LNHNV and CDR2 YYDKDF (reference sequence). The CDR3 sequence: CATSPGTQNQPQHF. The CDR3 coding sequence is TGTGCCACCAGCCCCGGGACTCAGAATCAGCCCCAGCATTTT.

This rearrangement joins TRBV7-2 to TRBJ2-5; TRBD2 matches at 7 bases. The V segment lost 2 bases and the J segment 2 bases; nucleotides outside the gene matches: 5. Germline V CDR1 and CDR2: SGHTA, FQGNSA. The CDR3 has 15 residues. The CDR3 here is CASSLSGGRQETQYF. CDR3 sequence (DNA): TGTGCCAGCAGCTTATCGGGGGGACGGCAAGAGACCCAGTACTTC.